Below are 16 T cell receptor beta chains sequenced from a single sample in a study of patients and donors after allogeneic stem cell transplantation. TCRdb redid the calling of the RT-PCR reads with MiXCR, one entry per CDR3 protein. The repertoire holds some 92,000 distinct CDR3 sequences, with roughly 50% as singletons. The specimen sequenced was blood, either unsorted or a sorted T cell fraction (not recorded which). The receptors originated from a human donor who was either an allogeneic HSCT recipient or a stem cell or donor lymphocyte infusion donor (not recorded which). It is not recorded whose cells these are; they may come from a transplant donor.

This clonotype was seen only once. The CDR3 sequence: CASSPRQYYEQYF. The CDR3 nucleotides are TGTGCCAGCAGCCCCCGACAGTACTACGAGCAGTACTTC. The J gene is TRBJ2-7, the V gene TRBV28; weak D call: TRBD1 (5 bases). Germline V gene data show CDR1 as MDHEN and CDR2 as SYDVKM. The CDR3 has 13 amino acids. V dropped 6 bases and J dropped 3 bases, with 12 bases sitting between them.

The rearrangement uses TRBV4-3 and TRBJ1-4; no reliable D call. This CDR3 comprises 17 residues. Deletions cut 4 bases from V and 7 bases from J, with 22 bases between. CDR1 is LGHNA, CDR2 YSLEER, per germline. The CDR3 is CASSPPGQTMPSEKLFF. Written as DNA, the CDR3 is TGCGCCAGCAGCCCCCCCGGGCAGACGATGCCCAGTGAAAAACTGTTTTTT.

CDR3 coding DNA: TGTGCCATCCAGGGGTCGAGGGGCAATCAGCCCCAGCATTTT. Amino acids: CAIQGSRGNQPQHF. The chain is built from TRBV10-3 and TRBJ1-5, with TRBD1 as a possible D gene (6 bases). Trimming took 8 bases from V and 2 from J, leaving 13 bases between them. The CDR3 runs 14 residues. The germline V gene has CDR1 ENHRY and CDR2 SYGVKD.

The J gene is TRBJ1-5, the V gene TRBV20-1, with D uncertain. The ends were cut back, 1 base at V and 2 bases at J, with 12 bases in the middle. CDR1 is DFQATT, CDR2 SNEGSKA, per germline (reference sequence). CDR3 length: 15 residues. For the CDR3, the DNA is TGCAGTGCTAGAGGCGCCCGGGGTCGCAATCAGCCCCAGCATTTT. Amino acids: CSARGARGRNQPQHF.

The rearrangement uses TRBV28 and TRBJ1-1; D remains unclear. The CDR3 has 13 amino acids. The germline V gene has CDR1 MDHEN and CDR2 SYDVKM. Trimming stripped 3 bases from V and 6 bases from J, with 11 bases between. CDR3 sequence: CASSLVTASEAFF. CDR3 nucleotides: TGTGCCAGCAGTTTGGTAACGGCCTCTGAAGCTTTCTTT.

The chain joins TRBV11-2 to TRBJ2-1, with 11 bases identical to TRBD2. The CDR3 spans 15 residues. V dropped 0 bases and J dropped 10; count of bases not matched to a gene: 5. Germline V lookup: CDR1 SGHAT, CDR2 FQNNGV. The CDR3 nucleotides are TGTGCCAGCAGCTTAGAAGCCGGACTAGCGGGCGAGCAGTTCTTC. This gives the protein CASSLEAGLAGEQFF.

The genes are TRBV20-1 and TRBJ1-5, with TRBD1 matching 9 bases. The CDR3 loop spans 15 amino acids. V was pared by 6 bases and J by 1 base, with 7 bases of the junction left unmatched. Germline CDR1 and CDR2: DFQATT and SNEGSKA (reference sequence). Here the CDR3 DNA reads TGCAGTGCATTGGACAGGGGAGGGAGCAATCAGCCCCAGCATTTT. Protein product: CSALDRGGSNQPQHF.

This clonotype showed up just a few times. This rearrangement joins TRBV7-9 to TRBJ2-3; no firm D call. Trimming removed 1 base at V and 4 bases at J, with 15 bases between. Germline V gene lookup returns CDR1 SEHNR and CDR2 FQNEAQ (reference sequence). This CDR3 is built from 16 residues. CDR3 loop: CASSLVRNSAADTQYF. The CDR3 bases are TGTGCCAGCAGCTTAGTACGAAACTCGGCGGCAGATACGCAGTATTTT.

The V call is TRBV7-2, the J call TRBJ1-2; D is ambiguous. Germline V gene lookup returns CDR1 SGHTA and CDR2 FQGNSA. Trimming took off 3 bases at V and 0 bases at J, with 14 bases between the two ends. The CDR3 is made up of 16 amino acids. In DNA form, the CDR3 reads TGTGCCAGCAGCTTGAATCTGGGTATAGCTAACTATGGCTACACCTTC. It yields the protein CASSLNLGIANYGYTF.

V and J are TRBV19 and TRBJ1-1; D uncertain. The CDR3 runs to 14 residues. V lost 6 bases to trimming and J lost 1 base, with 12 bases between them. The V gene's germline CDR1 is LNHDA and CDR2 SQIVND (reference sequence). The CDR3 loop reads CASRRRDQNTEAFF. In DNA, the CDR3 is TGTGCCAGTAGAAGGCGGGATCAGAACACTGAAGCTTTCTTT.

The rearrangement links TRBV7-2 to TRBJ1-2, with a possible D match to TRBD1 (6 bases). Trimming shortened V by 5 bases and J by 5 bases, and 18 bases separated the two germline ends. CDR3 length: 15 amino acids. Germline CDR1 and CDR2: SGHTA and FQGNSA. This CDR3 reads CASSLLRGSPYGYTF. In DNA form, the CDR3 reads TGTGCCAGCAGCCTCCTCAGGGGCTCCCCGTATGGCTACACCTTC.

J is TRBJ1-1 and V is TRBV4-1, with TRBD1 matching 8 bases. Per germline, CDR1 MGHRA and CDR2 YSYEKL. The CDR3 is 16 amino acids. V trimming: 1 base; J trimming: 3 bases; junction bases outside the gene matches: 7. CDR3 nucleotide sequence: TGCGCCAGCAGCCAAGGGTTCAGGGGGCAGGACACTGAAGCTTTCTTT. This encodes CASSQGFRGQDTEAFF.

This clonotype occurred a few times. V gene TRBV7-9 combines with J gene TRBJ2-7; a weak D match, TRBD1 (6 bases). In germline, CDR1 is SEHNR, CDR2 FQNEAQ (reference sequence). The V end was cut by 5 bases, the J end by 3 bases, with 14 bases between. There are 14 residues in the CDR3. Here the CDR3 DNA reads TGTGCCAGCAGCCCTTCGACAGGAAACTACGAGCAGTACTTC. Amino acids: CASSPSTGNYEQYF.

V gene TRBV4-3 combines with J gene TRBJ1-1; TRBD1 aligns across 7 bases. CDR1 LGHNA and CDR2 YSLEER come from the germline V gene. J lost 4 bases, V lost 2 bases, and 10 bases had no gene match. The CDR3 loop spans 16 amino acids. CDR3 nucleotide sequence: TGCGCCAGCAGCCAACCCAGGGGGGGGCAGGTCACTGAAGCTTTCTTT. Translating gives CASSQPRGGQVTEAFF.

The J gene is TRBJ1-1, the V gene TRBV6-5, with unresolved D. V gave up 2 bases and J gave up 6 bases, with 10 bases separating them. Germline V gives CDR1 MNHEY, CDR2 SVGAGI. The CDR3 spans 13 residues. This chain's CDR3 is CASSYVPGSEAFF. Here the CDR3 DNA reads TGTGCCAGCAGTTACGTTCCGGGATCTGAAGCTTTCTTT.

The chain links TRBV9 to TRBJ1-4, with 7 positions matching TRBD1. Trimming at V came to 4 bases and at J to 3 bases, leaving 9 bases not matched to a gene. Germline V gene data show CDR1 as SGDLS and CDR2 as YYNGEE. The CDR3 covers 16 residues. This CDR3 reads CASSQFYGQANEKLFF. CDR3 bases: TGTGCCAGCAGCCAATTTTACGGACAGGCTAATGAAAAACTGTTTTTT.